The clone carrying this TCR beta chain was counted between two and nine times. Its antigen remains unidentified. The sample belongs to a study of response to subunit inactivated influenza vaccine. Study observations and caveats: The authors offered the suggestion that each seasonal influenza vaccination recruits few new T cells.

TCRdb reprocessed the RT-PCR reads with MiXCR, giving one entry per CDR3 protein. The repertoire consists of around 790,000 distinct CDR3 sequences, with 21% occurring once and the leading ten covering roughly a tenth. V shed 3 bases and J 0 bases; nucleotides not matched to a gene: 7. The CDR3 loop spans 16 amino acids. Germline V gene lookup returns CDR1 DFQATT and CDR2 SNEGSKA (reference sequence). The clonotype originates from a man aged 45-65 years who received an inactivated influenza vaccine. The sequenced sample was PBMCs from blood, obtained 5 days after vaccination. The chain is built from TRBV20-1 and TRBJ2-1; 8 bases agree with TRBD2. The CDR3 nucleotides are TGCAGTGCTAGCCCCTACAGCGGGAGCTCCTACAATGAGCAGTTCTTC. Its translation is CSASPYSGSSYNEQFF.